This T cell receptor (beta chain) was retrieved from a study of blood T cell repertoires in COVID-19. Study details: In each case, the material was cDNA or gDNA derived from T cells, B-cell-depleted T cells, or PBMCs.

This CDR3 contains 14 residues. Germline loops: CDR1 SGHVS, CDR2 FQNEAQ. V lost 4 bases, J lost 6 bases, and 16 bases lay in between. Some clones are missing from TCRdb's copy, which holds only in-frame ones; the method was immunoSEQ multiplex PCR. The profile shows about 230,000 clones, 75% to 85% of them singletons. The chain recombines TRBV7-8 with TRBJ2-7; tentative D call: TRBD2 (6 bases). Material for sequencing was peripheral blood. This sequence originates from a woman in her thirties or forties who had recovered from COVID-19. This CDR3 is CASSSRRGMSEQYF. In DNA form, the CDR3 reads TGTGCCAGCAGCTCGCGGAGGGGTATGAGCGAGCAGTACTTC. The full variable domain, in which reference TRBV7-8 and TRBJ2-7 provide the parts outside the CDR3, is GAGVSQSPRYKVAKRGQDVALRCDPISGHVSLFWYQQALGQGPEFLTYFQNEAQLDKSGLPSDRFFAERPEGSVSTLKIQRTQQEDSAVYLCASSSRRGMSEQYFGPGTRLTVT.